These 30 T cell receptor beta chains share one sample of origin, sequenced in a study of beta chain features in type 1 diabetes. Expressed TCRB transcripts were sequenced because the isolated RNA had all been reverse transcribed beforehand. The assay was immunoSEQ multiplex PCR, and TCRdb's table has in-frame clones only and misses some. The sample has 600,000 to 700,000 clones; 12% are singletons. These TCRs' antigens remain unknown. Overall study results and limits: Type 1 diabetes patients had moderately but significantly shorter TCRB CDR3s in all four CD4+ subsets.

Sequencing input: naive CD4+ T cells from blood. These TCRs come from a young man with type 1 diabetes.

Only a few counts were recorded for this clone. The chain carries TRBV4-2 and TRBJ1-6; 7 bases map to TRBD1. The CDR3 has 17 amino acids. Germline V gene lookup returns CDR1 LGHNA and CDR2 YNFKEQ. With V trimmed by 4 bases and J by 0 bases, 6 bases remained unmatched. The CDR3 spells CASSPSTGNSYNSPLHF. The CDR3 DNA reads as TGTGCCAGCAGCCCCTCGACAGGGAACTCCTATAATTCACCCCTCCACTTT.

The CDR3 reads CASSQEGGVAGELFF. DNA of the CDR3: TGCGCCAGCAGCCAAGAGGGCGGTGTAGCCGGGGAGCTGTTTTTT. V usage is TRBV4-3 and J usage is TRBJ2-2; no clear D gene. With 0 bases removed from V and 6 bases from J, the gap between germline ends came to 11 bases. Germline values: CDR1 LGHNA, CDR2 YSLEER. This CDR3 contains 15 residues.

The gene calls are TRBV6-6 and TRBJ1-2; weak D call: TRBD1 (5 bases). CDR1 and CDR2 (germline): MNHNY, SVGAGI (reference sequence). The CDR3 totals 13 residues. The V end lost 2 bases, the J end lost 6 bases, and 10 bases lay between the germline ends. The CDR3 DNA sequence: TGTGCCAGCAGTTACAGGACAAGCAATGGCTACACCTTC. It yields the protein CASSYRTSNGYTF.

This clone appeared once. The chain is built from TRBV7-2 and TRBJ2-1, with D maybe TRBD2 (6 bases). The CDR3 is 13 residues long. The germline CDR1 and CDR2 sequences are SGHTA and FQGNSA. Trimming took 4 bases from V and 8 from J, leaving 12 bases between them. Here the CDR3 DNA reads TGTGCCAGCAGCTCGACTAGTTACTATGAGCAGTTCTTC. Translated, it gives CASSSTSYYEQFF.

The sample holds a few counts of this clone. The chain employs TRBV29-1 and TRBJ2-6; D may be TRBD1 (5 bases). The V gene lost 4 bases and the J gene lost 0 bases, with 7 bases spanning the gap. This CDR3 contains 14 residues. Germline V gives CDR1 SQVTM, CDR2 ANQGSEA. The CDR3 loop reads CSVAQDSGANVLTF. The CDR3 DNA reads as TGCAGCGTTGCACAGGACTCTGGGGCCAACGTCCTGACTTTC.

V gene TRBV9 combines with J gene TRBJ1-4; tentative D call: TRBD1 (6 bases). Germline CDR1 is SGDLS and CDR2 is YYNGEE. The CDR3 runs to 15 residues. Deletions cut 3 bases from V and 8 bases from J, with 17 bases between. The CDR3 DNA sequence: TGTGCCAGCAGCGCCCAGGGGCAGGGAAACGAAAAACTGTTTTTT. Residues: CASSAQGQGNEKLFF.

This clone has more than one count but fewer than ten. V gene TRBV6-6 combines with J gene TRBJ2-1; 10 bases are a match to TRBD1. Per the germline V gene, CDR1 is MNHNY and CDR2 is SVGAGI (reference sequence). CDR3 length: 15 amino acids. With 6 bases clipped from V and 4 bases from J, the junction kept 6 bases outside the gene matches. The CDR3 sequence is CASRQPGQGYNEQFF. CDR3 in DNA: TGTGCCAGCAGACAACCGGGACAGGGGTACAATGAGCAGTTCTTC.

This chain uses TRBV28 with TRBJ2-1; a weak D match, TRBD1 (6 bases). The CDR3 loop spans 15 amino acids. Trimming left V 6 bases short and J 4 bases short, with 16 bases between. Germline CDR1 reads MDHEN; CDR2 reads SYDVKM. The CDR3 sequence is CASRLQGTGYNEQFF. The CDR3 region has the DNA TGTGCCAGCAGATTACAGGGTACGGGGTACAATGAGCAGTTCTTC.

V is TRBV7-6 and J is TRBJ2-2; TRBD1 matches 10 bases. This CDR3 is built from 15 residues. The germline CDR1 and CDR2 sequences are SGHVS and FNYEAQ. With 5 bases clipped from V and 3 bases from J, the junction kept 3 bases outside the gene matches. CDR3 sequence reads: CASSRQGADTGELFF. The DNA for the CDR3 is TGTGCCAGCAGCCGACAGGGGGCAGACACCGGGGAGCTGTTTTTT.

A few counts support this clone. Here the CDR3 DNA reads TGTGCCAGCAGTCCGACGGTGGACAGGGGCTACGAGCAGTACTTC. This codes for CASSPTVDRGYEQYF. The chain couples TRBV25-1 to TRBJ2-7; TRBD1 matches at 9 bases. The germline CDR1 and CDR2 sequences are MGHDK and SYGVNS. The V segment lost 5 bases and the J segment 3 bases; nucleotides outside the gene matches: 8. CDR3 length: 15 amino acids.

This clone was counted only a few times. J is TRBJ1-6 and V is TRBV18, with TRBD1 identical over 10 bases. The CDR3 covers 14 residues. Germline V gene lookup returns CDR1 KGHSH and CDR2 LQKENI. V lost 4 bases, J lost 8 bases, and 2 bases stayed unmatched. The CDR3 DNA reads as TGTGCCAGCTCACGAGGACAGGGGGATTCACCCCTCCACTTT. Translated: CASSRGQGDSPLHF.

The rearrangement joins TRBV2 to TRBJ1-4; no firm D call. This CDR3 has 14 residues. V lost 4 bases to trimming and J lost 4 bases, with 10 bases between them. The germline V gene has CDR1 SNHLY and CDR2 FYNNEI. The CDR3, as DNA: TGTGCCAGCAGTGTCCGTACCGGTAATGAAAAACTGTTTTTT. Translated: CASSVRTGNEKLFF. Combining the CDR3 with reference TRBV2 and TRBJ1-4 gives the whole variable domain EPEVTQTPSHQVTQMGQEVILRCVPISNHLYFYWYRQILGQKVEFLVSFYNNEISEKSEIFDDQFSVERPDGSNFTLKIRSTKLEDSAMYFCASSVRTGNEKLFFGSGTQLSVL.

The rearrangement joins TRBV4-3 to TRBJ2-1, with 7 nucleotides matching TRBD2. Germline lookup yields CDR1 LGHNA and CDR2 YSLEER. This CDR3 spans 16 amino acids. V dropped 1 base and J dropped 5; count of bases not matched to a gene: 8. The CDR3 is CASSQGGGLSHNEQFF. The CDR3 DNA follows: TGCGCCAGCAGCCAAGGGGGGGGACTTTCCCACAATGAGCAGTTCTTC.

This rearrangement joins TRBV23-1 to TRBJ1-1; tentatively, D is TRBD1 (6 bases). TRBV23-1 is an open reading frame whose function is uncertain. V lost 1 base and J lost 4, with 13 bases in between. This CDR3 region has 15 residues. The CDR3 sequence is CASSQLWGGLTEAFF. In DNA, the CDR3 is TGCGCCAGCAGTCAATTGTGGGGGGGCCTCACTGAAGCTTTCTTT.

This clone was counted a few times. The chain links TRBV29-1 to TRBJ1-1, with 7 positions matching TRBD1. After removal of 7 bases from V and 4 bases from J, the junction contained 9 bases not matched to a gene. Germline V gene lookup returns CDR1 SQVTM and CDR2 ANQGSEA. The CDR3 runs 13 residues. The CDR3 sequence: CSASQGKVTEAFF. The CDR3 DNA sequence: TGCAGCGCTTCACAGGGGAAGGTCACTGAAGCTTTCTTT.

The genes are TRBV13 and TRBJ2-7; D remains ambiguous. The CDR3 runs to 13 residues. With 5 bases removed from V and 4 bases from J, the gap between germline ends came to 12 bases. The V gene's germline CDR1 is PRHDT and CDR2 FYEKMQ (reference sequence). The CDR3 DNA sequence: TGTGCCAGCAGCCCCGTAGACGGATACGAGCAGTACTTC. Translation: CASSPVDGYEQYF.

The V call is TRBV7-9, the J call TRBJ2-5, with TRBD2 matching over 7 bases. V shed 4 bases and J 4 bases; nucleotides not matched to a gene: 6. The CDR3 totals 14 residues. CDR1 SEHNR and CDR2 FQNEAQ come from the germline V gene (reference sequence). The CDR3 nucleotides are TGTGCCAGCAGCTCTCAGGGAGGGCGAGAGACCCAGTACTTC. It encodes CASSSQGGRETQYF.

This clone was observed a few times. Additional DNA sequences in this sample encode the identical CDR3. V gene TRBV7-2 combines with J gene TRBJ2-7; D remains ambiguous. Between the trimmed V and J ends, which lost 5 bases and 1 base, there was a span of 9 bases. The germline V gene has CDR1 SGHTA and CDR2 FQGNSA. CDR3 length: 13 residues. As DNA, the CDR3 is TGTGCCAGCAGCCCTCGGAGTTCCTACGAGCAGTACTTC. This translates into CASSPRSSYEQYF.

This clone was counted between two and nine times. This CDR3 reads CASSQGYRGTSPLHF. The CDR3 nucleotides read TGCGCCAGCAGCCAAGGGTACAGGGGGACTTCACCCCTCCACTTT. The chain couples TRBV4-3 to TRBJ1-6, with TRBD1 identical over 8 bases. CDR1 is LGHNA and CDR2 is YSLEER in the germline V gene. The V and J ends lost 1 base and 9 bases, in that order; junction bases with no gene match: 5. The CDR3 length is 15 residues.

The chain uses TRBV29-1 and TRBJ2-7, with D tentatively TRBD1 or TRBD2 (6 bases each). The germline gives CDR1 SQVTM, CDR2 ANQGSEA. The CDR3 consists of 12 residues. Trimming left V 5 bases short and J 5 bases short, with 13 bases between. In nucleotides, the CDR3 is TGCAGCGTTAGAAGGGGGGCAGACGAGCAGTACTTC. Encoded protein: CSVRRGADEQYF.

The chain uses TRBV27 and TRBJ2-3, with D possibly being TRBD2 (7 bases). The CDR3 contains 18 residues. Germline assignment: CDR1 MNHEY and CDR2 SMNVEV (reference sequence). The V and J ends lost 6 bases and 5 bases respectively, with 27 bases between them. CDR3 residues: CASSPYRGWGGHIDTQYF. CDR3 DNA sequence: TGTGCCAGCAGCCCCTACCGGGGTTGGGGGGGCCATATAGATACGCAGTATTTT.

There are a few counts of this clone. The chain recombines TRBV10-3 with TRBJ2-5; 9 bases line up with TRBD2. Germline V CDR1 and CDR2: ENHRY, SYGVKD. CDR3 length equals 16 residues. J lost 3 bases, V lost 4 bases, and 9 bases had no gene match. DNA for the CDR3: TGTGCCATCAGTGCCGAGACTAGCGGAACAAAAGAGACCCAGTACTTC. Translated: CAISAETSGTKETQYF.

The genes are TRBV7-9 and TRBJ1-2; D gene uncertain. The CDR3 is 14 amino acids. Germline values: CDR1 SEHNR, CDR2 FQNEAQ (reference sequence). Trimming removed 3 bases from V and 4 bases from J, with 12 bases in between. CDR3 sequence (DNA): TGTGCCAGCAGCTTGGAGGATTTTGTCTATGGCTACACCTTC. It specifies CASSLEDFVYGYTF.

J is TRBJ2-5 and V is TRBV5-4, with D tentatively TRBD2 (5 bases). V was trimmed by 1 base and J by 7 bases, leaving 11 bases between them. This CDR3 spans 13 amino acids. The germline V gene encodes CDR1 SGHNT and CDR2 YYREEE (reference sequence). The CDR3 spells CASSLNQRGTQYF. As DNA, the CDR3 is TGTGCCAGCAGCTTGAACCAACGGGGGACCCAGTACTTC.

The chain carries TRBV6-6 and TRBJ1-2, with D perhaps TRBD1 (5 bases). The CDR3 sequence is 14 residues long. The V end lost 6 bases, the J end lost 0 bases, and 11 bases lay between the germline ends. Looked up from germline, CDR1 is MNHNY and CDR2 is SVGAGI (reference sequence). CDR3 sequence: CASSAAGSNYGYTF. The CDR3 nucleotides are TGTGCCAGCAGCGCCGCAGGGTCTAACTATGGCTACACCTTC.

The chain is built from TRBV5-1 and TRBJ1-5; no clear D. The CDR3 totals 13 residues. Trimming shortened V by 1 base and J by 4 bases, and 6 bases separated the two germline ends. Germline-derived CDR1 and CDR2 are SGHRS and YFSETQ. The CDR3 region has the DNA TGCGCCAGCAGCTTGACAGCAAATCAGCCCCAGCATTTT. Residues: CASSLTANQPQHF. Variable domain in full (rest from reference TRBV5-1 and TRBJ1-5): KAGVTQTPRYLIKTRGQQVTLSCSPISGHRSVSWYQQTPGQGLQFLFEYFSETQRNKGNFPGRFSGRQFSNSRSEMNVSTLELGDSALYLCASSLTANQPQHFGDGTRLSIL.

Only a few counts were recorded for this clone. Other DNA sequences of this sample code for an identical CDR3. In nucleotides, the CDR3 is TGTGCCAGCAGCTTAGGCGGGGGAAGCAATCAGCCCCAGCATTTT. Amino acids: CASSLGGGSNQPQHF. The chain is built from TRBV7-9 and TRBJ1-5, with D maybe TRBD1 (5 bases). The CDR3 runs 15 residues. Germline lookup yields CDR1 SEHNR and CDR2 FQNEAQ (reference sequence). Deletions cut 1 base from V and 1 base from J, with 8 bases between.

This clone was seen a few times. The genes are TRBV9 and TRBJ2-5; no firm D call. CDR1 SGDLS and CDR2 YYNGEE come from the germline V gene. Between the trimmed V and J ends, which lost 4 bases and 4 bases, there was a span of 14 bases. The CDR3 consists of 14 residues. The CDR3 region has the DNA TGTGCCAGCAGCCCGAGGACCCGACGAGAGACCCAGTACTTC. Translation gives CASSPRTRRETQYF.

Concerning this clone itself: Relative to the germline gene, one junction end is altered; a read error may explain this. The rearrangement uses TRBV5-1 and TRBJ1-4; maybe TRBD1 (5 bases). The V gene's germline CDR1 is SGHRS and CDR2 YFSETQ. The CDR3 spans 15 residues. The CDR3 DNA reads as TGCGTCAGCAGCTTGGTGACAGCGGCTAATGAAAAACTGTTTTTT. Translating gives CVSSLVTAANEKLFF.

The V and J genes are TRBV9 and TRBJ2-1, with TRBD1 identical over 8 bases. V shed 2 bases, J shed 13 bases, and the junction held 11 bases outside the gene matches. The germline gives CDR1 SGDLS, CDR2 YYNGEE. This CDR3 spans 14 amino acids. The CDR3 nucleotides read TGTGCCAGCAGCGTGAACCAACAGGGGGTTACACAGTTCTTC. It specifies CASSVNQQGVTQFF.